This TCR beta chain was profiled in a study of vaccination and CD4 T cells after COVID-19. Background on the study: Overlapping spike peptides from SARS-CoV-2, HCoV-NL63, HCoV-OC43 and HCoV-229E served to stimulate the cells.

This clonotype has a handful of counts. Its target is unknown. The J segment lost 4 bases and the V segment lost 5 bases, leaving 3 bases of the junction unmatched. The CDR3 contains 15 residues. Germline V gene data show CDR1 as MNHNS and CDR2 as SASEGT. The treatment denotes: 10-day PBMC culture with coronavirus spike peptide pools or control peptides (ViraFEST assay). At the Johns Hopkins FTIC core, DNA taken from cultured CD4+ T cells was sequenced by way of the Oncomine TCR Beta short-read assay. A single record per CDR3 protein comes from TCRdb applying MiXCR to the PCR reads. The sample includes about 15,000 distinct CDR3 sequences, about 40% of them seen just once.

The TCR was taken from a human donor with COVID-19. The sequencing sample was made of cultured CD4+ T cells from blood. The chain links TRBV6-1 to TRBJ2-1; 12 nucleotides agree with TRBD2. The CDR3 nucleotides are TGTGCCAGCAGTCGGACTAGCGGGGCGTACAATGAGCAGTTCTTC. Translation: CASSRTSGAYNEQFF.